This TCR beta chain is from a study of CD8 T cells in ankylosing spondylitis. Study-level results: In ankylosing spondylitis patients, matched synovial fluid reportedly showed significant enrichment of disease-linked clones. Prior literature has documented some motif variants in synovial fluid and blood from reactive arthritis. Ankylosing spondylitis blood appeared to be characterized by a TCR beta motif of eight or nine highly homologous variants.

Worth noting for this clonotype: No antigen is known for it.

Quantitative 5'-RACE with molecular barcodes was used to make the TCR beta libraries. From the 5' RACE reads, TCRdb called clonotypes with MiXCR, one entry per CDR3 protein. Here the sample spans some 340,000 distinct CDR3 sequences, approximately 15% being singletons. The CDR3 loop spans 11 amino acids. Germline CDR1 and CDR2: DFQATT and SNEGSKA (reference sequence). V lost 7 bases and J lost 8, with 14 bases in between. Sequenced: blood, either unsorted or a sorted T cell fraction (not recorded which). The rearrangement uses TRBV20-1 and TRBJ1-1, with D perhaps matching TRBD1 (6 bases). This receptor was taken from a male donor with ankylosing spondylitis or in good health (not recorded which). The CDR3 sequence is CSVFRGAEAFF. CDR3 DNA sequence: TGCAGTGTCTTTCGGGGGGCAGAAGCTTTCTTT.